The source of this T cell receptor beta chain is a study of blood T cell repertoires in COVID-19. Study at large: Samples taken during acute and convalescent COVID-19 were collected in the United States, Italy and Spain. T cells, B-cell-depleted T cells, or PBMCs provided the cDNA or gDNA that served as material.

As originally analysed: Estimation of nucleated cell counts was performed using reference gene primer amplification. TCRdb's table, derived via immunoSEQ multiplex PCR, lists solely in-frame clones and lacks some. The V and J calls and clone size are taken from that table; D and trimming were inferred from the DNA. The table shows about 250,000 clones, with approximately 88% occurring only once. CDR3 length: 16 amino acids. Germline V gene lookup returns CDR1 LGHNA and CDR2 YSLEER. The V end was cut by 0 bases, the J end by 0 bases, with 8 bases between. In Seattle, patients joined the study during active infection and were tracked longitudinally.

The sample comprised peripheral blood. J is TRBJ1-4 and V is TRBV4-3; D not certain. This receptor was taken from a woman in her twenties or thirties with COVID-19, enrolled during active disease. This CDR3 is CASSQEFAATNEKLFF. In DNA, the CDR3 is TGCGCCAGCAGCCAAGAGTTTGCAGCAACTAATGAAAAACTGTTTTTT.